The sequence of this TCR beta chain was determined in a study of blood T cells in healthy people across ages. Notes on the study in general: Long-lived donors had more naive CD4+ cells and higher diversity than aged donors.

A remark on this clonotype: What it binds is not known.

The germline gives CDR1 MDHEN, CDR2 SYDVKM. This CDR3 spans 16 amino acids. Trimming shortened V by 3 bases and J by 0 bases, and 12 bases separated the two germline ends. A second PCR, run for roughly 7 to 11 cycles, used a sample-barcoded 5' primer plus a J-beta primer mix. TCRdb reprocessed the 5' RACE reads via MiXCR and lists one record per CDR3 protein. The sample lists 540,000 or so distinct CDR3 sequences, around 24% occurring once. These data also featured in a second study, about T cells of mothers and their children.

The sequence was obtained from a boy aged 5-17 years in good health. The sample taken for sequencing was blood. The chain joins TRBV28 to TRBJ2-1; D not certain. For the CDR3, the DNA is TGTGCCAGCAGTTTTAGGGTAACACGCTCCTACAATGAGCAGTTCTTC. Protein sequence: CASSFRVTRSYNEQFF.